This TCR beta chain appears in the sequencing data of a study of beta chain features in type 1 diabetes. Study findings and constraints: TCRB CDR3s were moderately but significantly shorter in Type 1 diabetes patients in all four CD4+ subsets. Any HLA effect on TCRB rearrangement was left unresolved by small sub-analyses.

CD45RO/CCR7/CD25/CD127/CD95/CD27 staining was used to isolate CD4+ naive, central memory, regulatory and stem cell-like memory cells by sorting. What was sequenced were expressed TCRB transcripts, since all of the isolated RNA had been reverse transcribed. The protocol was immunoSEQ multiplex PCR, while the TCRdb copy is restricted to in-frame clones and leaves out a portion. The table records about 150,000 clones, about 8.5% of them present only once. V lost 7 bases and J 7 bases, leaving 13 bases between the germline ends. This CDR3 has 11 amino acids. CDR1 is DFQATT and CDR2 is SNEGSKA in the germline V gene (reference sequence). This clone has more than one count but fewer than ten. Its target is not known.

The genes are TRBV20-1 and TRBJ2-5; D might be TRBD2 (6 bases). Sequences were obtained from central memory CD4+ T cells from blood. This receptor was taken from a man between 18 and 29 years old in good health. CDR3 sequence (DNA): TGCAGTGGGGACTGGAAGAGGACCCAGTACTTC. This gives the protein CSGDWKRTQYF.